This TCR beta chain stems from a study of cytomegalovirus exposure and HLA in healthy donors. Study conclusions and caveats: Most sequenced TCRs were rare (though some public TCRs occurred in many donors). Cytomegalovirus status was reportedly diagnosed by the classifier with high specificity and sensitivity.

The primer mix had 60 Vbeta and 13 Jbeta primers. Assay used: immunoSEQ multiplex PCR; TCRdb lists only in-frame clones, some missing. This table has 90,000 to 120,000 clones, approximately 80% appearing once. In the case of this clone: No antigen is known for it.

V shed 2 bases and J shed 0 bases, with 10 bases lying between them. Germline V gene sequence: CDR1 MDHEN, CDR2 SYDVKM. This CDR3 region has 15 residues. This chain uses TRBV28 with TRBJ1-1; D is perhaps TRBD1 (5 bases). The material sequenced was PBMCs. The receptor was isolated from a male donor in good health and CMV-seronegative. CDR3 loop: CASSLRGRVNTEAFF. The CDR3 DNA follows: TGTGCCAGCAGTTTACGTGGCAGGGTGAACACTGAAGCTTTCTTT.